Sequencing of this T cell receptor beta chain was carried out in a study of molecular identifiers for immune sequencing clone quantification. On the study more broadly: Naive CD8 cell RNA, from 20,000 or 100,000 cells, was split five ways in replicates, with four sequenced. Points from the study as a whole: Among about a million naive cells, spiked Jurkat TCR RNA from a single cell was reportedly detectable.

Sorting defined naive CD8 T cells as CD8+CD4-CCR7+CD45RA+. This clonotype was counted at least ten times. No antigen is known for it. Bulk libraries came from a prior protocol with listed TCR primers. Each CDR3 protein is one row after TCRdb ran MiXCR on the PCR reads. The sample consists of about 640,000 distinct CDR3 sequences, just under 20% of them appearing once. The CDR3 length is 19 residues. Unmatched junction bases numbered 13, after V lost 6 bases and J lost 0 bases. The germline gives CDR1 LGHDT, CDR2 YNNKEL (reference sequence). The chain joins TRBV3-1 to TRBJ2-2; 10 nucleotides line up with TRBD2. Sequenced material: naive CD8+ T cells from blood, with Jurkat cell RNA spiked in. Noted subset: FACS-sorted CD8+CD4-CCR7+CD45RA+ naive T cells. This TCR was recovered from a human donor in good health. Some libraries in this study had Jurkat cell RNA spiked in. CDR3 protein: CASSRTSGGALANTGELFF. As DNA, the CDR3 is TGTGCCAGCAGTCGAACAAGCGGGGGGGCCCTCGCGAACACCGGGGAGCTGTTTTTT.